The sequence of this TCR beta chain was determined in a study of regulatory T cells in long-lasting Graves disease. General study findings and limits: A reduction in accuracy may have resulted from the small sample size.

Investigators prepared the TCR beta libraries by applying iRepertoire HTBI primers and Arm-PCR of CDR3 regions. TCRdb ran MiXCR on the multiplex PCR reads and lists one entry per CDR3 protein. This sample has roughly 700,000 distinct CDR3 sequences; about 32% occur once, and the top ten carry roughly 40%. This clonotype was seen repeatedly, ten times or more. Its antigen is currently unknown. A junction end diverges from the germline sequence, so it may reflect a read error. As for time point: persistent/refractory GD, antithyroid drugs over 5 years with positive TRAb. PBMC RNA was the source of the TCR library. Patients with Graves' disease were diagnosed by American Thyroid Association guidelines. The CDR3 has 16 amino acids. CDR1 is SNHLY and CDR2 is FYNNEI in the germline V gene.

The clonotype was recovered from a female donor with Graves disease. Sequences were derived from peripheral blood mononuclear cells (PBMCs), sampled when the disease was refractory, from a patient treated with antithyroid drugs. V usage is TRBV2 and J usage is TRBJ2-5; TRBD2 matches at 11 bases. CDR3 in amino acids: CASREDSGRAYETQYF. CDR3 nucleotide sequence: TGTGCCAGCAGGGAAGATAGCGGGAGGGCCTATGAGACCCAGTACTTC.